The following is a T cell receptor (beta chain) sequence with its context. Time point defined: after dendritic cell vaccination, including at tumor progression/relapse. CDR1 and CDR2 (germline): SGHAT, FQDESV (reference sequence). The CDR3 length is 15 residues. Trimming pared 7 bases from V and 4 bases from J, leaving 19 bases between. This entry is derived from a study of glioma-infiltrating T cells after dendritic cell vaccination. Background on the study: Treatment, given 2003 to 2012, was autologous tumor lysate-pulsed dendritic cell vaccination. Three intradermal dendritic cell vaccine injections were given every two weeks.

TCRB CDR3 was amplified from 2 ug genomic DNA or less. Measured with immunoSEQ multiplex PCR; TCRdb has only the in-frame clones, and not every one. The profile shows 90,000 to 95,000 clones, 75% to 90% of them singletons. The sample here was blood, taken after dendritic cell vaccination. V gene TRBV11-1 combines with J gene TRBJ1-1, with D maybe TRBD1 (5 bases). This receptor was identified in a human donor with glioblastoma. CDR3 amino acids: CASTDSQGTFTEAFF. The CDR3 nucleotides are TGTGCCAGCACCGATTCCCAGGGTACGTTCACTGAAGCTTTCTTT. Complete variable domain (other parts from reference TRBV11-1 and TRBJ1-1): EAEVAQSPRYKITEKSQAVAFWCDPISGHATLYWYRQILGQGPELLVQFQDESVVDDSQLPKDRFSAERLKGVDSTLKIQPAELGDSAMYLCASTDSQGTFTEAFFGQGTRLTVV.